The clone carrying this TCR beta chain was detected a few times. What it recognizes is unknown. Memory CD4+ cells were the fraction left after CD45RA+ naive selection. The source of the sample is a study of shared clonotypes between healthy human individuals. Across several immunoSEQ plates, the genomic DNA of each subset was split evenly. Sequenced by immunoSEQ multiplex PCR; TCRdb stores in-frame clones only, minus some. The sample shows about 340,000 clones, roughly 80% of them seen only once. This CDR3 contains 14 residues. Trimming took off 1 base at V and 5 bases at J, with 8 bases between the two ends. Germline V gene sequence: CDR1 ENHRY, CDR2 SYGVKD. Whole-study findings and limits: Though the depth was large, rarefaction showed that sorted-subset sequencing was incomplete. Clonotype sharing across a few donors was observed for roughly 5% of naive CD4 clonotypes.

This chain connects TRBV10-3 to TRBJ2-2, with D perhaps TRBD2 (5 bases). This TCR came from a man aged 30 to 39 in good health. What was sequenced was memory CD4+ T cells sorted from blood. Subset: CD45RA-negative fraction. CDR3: CAISEFGGTGELFF. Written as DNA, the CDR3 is TGTGCCATCAGTGAGTTTGGAGGAACCGGGGAGCTGTTTTTT.